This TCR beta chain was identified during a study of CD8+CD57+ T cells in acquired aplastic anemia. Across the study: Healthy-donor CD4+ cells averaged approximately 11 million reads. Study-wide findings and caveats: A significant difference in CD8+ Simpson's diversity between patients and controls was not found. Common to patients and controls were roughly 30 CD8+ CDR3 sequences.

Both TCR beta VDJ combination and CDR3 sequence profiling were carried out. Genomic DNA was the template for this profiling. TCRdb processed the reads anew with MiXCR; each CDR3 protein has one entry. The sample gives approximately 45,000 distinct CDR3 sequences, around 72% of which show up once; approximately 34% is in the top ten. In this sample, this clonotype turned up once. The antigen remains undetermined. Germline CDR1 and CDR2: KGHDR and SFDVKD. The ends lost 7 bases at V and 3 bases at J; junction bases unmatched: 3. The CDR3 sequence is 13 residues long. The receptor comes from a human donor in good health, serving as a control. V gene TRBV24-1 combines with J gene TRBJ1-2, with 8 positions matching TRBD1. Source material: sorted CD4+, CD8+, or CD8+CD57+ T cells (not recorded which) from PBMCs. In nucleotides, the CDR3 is TGTGCCACCAGCCCGGGACAGGACTATGGCTACACCTTC. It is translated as CATSPGQDYGYTF.